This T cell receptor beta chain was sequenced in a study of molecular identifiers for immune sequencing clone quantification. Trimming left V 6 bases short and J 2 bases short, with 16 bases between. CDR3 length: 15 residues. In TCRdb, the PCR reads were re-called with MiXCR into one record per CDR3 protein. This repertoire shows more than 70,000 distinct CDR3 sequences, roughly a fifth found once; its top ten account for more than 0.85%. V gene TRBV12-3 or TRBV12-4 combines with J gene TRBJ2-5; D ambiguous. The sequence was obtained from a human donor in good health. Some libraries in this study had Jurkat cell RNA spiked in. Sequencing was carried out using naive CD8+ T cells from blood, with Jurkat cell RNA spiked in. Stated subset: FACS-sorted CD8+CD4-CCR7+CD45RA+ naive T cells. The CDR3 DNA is TGTGCCAGCAGACCTGCCTTAGGGATACAAGAGACCCAGTACTTC. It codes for CASRPALGIQETQYF.